Listed below are T cell receptor beta chains from one sample, sequenced in a study of blood T cell repertoires in COVID-19. Some clones are missing from TCRdb's copy, which holds only in-frame ones; the method was immunoSEQ multiplex PCR. The table has 240,000 or so clones, about 87% seen once; the top ten hold more than 6.5%. Sequenced material: peripheral blood. All receptors derive from a woman in her 70s with active or convalescent COVID-19. Both conserved end residues are part of each CDR3. Size tells how often a clone was seen (once, few, many) or the class of an expanded clone, and some rows leave it out.

J gene: TRBJ1-4
clone size: -
V gene: TRBV7-9
CDR3 protein: CASSLASGVKSEKLFF

J gene: TRBJ1-3
clone size: -
V gene: TRBV7-2
CDR3 protein: CASSPVTGRTGNTIYF

J gene: TRBJ2-3
clone size: once
V gene: TRBV6-5
CDR3 protein: CASMRERAYTDTQYF

J gene: TRBJ2-1
clone size: once
V gene: TRBV15
CDR3 protein: CATSRSETGYNEQFF

J gene: TRBJ1-4
clone size: -
V gene: TRBV9
CDR3 protein: CASSGPGTASQKLFF

J gene: TRBJ1-5
clone size: -
V gene: TRBV9
CDR3 protein: CASSVGGTGGQPQHF

J gene: TRBJ1-6
clone size: -
V gene: TRBV19
CDR3 protein: CATKEGGRNSPLHF

J gene: TRBJ2-2
clone size: -
V gene: TRBV18
CDR3 protein: CASSPMGTVNTGELFF

J gene: TRBJ2-7
clone size: -
V gene: TRBV2
CDR3 protein: CASSDMTGDYEQYF

J gene: TRBJ2-2
clone size: -
V gene: TRBV18
CDR3 protein: CASSRGMTGELFF

J gene: TRBJ2-1
clone size: -
V gene: TRBV7-2
CDR3 protein: CASRTGGVVYNEQFF

J gene: TRBJ1-1
clone size: once
V gene: TRBV28
CDR3 protein: CATIDPRGTEAFF

J gene: TRBJ2-3
clone size: -
V gene: TRBV6-5
CDR3 protein: CAFEDFNTDTQYF

J gene: TRBJ2-7
clone size: -
V gene: TRBV10-1
CDR3 protein: CASSETTGSEQYF

J gene: TRBJ2-5
clone size: once
V gene: TRBV7-9
CDR3 protein: CASSSPTGPQETQYF

J gene: TRBJ1-4
clone size: -
V gene: TRBV6-5
CDR3 protein: CASSPRTGLNEKLFF

J gene: TRBJ1-2
clone size: -
V gene: TRBV4-1
CDR3 protein: CASSQEFTWDMDYGYTF

J gene: TRBJ1-2
clone size: -
V gene: TRBV7-8
CDR3 protein: CASRSDRGEIYTF

J gene: TRBJ1-1
clone size: -
V gene: TRBV13
CDR3 protein: CASSYQVGDMNTEAFF

J gene: TRBJ2-1
clone size: -
V gene: TRBV4-3
CDR3 protein: CASSRSTGRVQFF

J gene: TRBJ1-5
clone size: -
V gene: TRBV6-5
CDR3 protein: CASSTTGSQPQHF

J gene: TRBJ1-5
clone size: -
V gene: TRBV24-1
CDR3 protein: CATSDPQGDQPQHF

J gene: TRBJ1-1
clone size: -
V gene: TRBV10-3
CDR3 protein: CAISGDTLNTEAFF

J gene: TRBJ1-2
clone size: -
V gene: TRBV5-1
CDR3 protein: CASSSPGEAHSYTF

J gene: TRBJ1-1
clone size: -
V gene: TRBV7-9
CDR3 protein: CASSLRTGSRTEAFF

J gene: TRBJ2-7
clone size: -
V gene: TRBV10-3
CDR3 protein: CAISKTGLLYEQYF

J gene: TRBJ1-2
clone size: -
V gene: TRBV5-1
CDR3 protein: CASSLGGNGYTF

J gene: TRBJ2-7
clone size: -
V gene: TRBV24-1
CDR3 protein: CATSGGYEQYF

J gene: TRBJ1-2
clone size: -
V gene: TRBV18
CDR3 protein: CASSPRAGYGYTF

J gene: TRBJ1-2
clone size: -
V gene: TRBV5-1
CDR3 protein: CASSLAGGGGYGYTF

J gene: TRBJ1-4
clone size: -
V gene: TRBV11-2
CDR3 protein: CATGHLAEKLFF